Listed below are T cell receptor beta chains from one sample, sequenced in a study of response to subunit inactivated influenza vaccine. TCRdb processed the RT-PCR reads anew with MiXCR; each CDR3 protein has one entry. The sample lists approximately 500,000 distinct CDR3 sequences; about 14% were seen once. This sample comprised PBMCs from blood, obtained 12 days after vaccination. All receptors come from a man aged 50 to 60 who received an inactivated influenza vaccine. The CDR3 runs from the conserved cysteine through the conserved F or W. Each record gives: J gene, clone size, V gene, D gene, CDR3 protein, CDR3 DNA. The D gene is left open where the match is weak. Not every row has a clone size; where given, it reads once, few, many or a size class.

TRBJ2-1,-,TRBV11-1,TRBD2,CASSLQSGSGNEQFF,TGTGCCAGCAGCTTACAGAGCGGGAGTGGGAATGAGCAGTTCTTC
TRBJ2-2,few,TRBV20-1,-,CSARLPGRYTGELFF,TGCAGTGCTAGGCTCCCAGGGCGGTACACCGGGGAGCTGTTTTTT
TRBJ2-7,many,TRBV28,TRBD2,CASSSGEGAEQYF,TGTGCCAGCAGTTCCGGGGAGGGTGCCGAGCAGTACTTC
TRBJ2-7,-,TRBV6-5,TRBD1,CASSYSGTDYSSSYEQYF,TGTGCCAGCAGTTACTCCGGGACAGATTATTCGAGCTCCTACGAGCAGTACTTC
TRBJ1-6,few,TRBV12-3/TRBV12-4,-,CASSTGQPGTLHF,TGTGCCAGCAGTACTGGACAGCCGGGGACCCTCCACTTT
TRBJ1-2,few,TRBV20-1,-,CSAREGISYYGYTF,TGCAGTGCTAGAGAGGGGATCTCTTATTATGGCTACACCTTC
TRBJ1-1,-,TRBV4-1,-,CASSQMGQGGLNTEAFF,TGCGCCAGCAGCCAGATGGGGCAGGGCGGCTTAAACACTGAAGCTTTCTTT
TRBJ2-7,few,TRBV7-8,TRBD2,CASTPRTSAYEQYF,TGTGCCAGCACGCCAAGGACTAGCGCCTACGAGCAGTACTTC
TRBJ2-7,few,TRBV11-2,-,CASTPSGRTPYEQYF,TGTGCCAGCACACCATCAGGACGGACTCCCTACGAGCAGTACTTC
TRBJ1-5,-,TRBV6-2/TRBV6-3,-,CASSYIWLSNQPQHF,TGTGCCAGCAGTTACATCTGGCTTAGCAATCAGCCCCAGCATTTT